One T cell receptor (beta chain) is described in this entry. What it recognizes is unknown. The PCR employed 60 Vbeta primers together with 13 Jbeta primers. The protocol was immunoSEQ multiplex PCR, while the TCRdb copy is restricted to in-frame clones and leaves out a portion. The table has 150,000 to 200,000 clones, less than 90% seen once. This sample was taken from a study of cytomegalovirus exposure and HLA in healthy donors. As for the study in general: Counted in an early data release were about 85 million unique TCRs from HLA-typed donors.

Study observations and caveats: In a later analysis, HLA-associated TCR beta chains were more clonally expanded than equally common others. Near-uniform donor sequencing depth was presumed by presence/absence analyses. When analyzed later, a missense DCLRE1C variant was found to be linked to TCR beta V- and J-gene trimming.

Material: PBMCs. This TCR derives from a boy aged 10-17 years in good health and CMV-seronegative.

In DNA, the CDR3 is TGTGCCAGCAGTTTATATCAGGGTGCACACACTGAAGCTTTCTTT. This translates into CASSLYQGAHTEAFF. The chain joins TRBV27 to TRBJ1-1; maybe TRBD1 (5 bases). The CDR3 has 15 residues. The germline gives CDR1 MNHEY, CDR2 SMNVEV (reference sequence). Trimming removed 1 base from V and 3 bases from J, with 12 bases in between.